These 21 T cell receptor beta chains were all obtained from the same sample, sequenced in a study of cytomegalovirus exposure and HLA in healthy donors. The PCR used 60 Vbeta and 13 Jbeta primers. The repertoire was sequenced with immunoSEQ multiplex PCR; TCRdb's copy has only in-frame clones and lacks some. The sample includes 150,000 to 180,000 clones, roughly four fifths seen only once; the top ten take over 1.3%. The sequenced sample consisted of PBMCs. The receptors were sampled from a man aged 18 to 29 in good health and CMV-seronegative.

In DNA, the CDR3 is TGTGCCAGCCAGAGGTGGGGGGAAAGGGACGAGCAGTACTTC. Amino acid sequence: CASQRWGERDEQYF. The chain has TRBV11-2 and TRBJ2-7; weak D call: TRBD2 (6 bases). Germline V gives CDR1 SGHAT, CDR2 FQNNGV. The CDR3 loop spans 14 amino acids. V was trimmed by 8 bases and J by 5 bases, leaving 19 bases between them.

In its sample, this clone was seen a few times. CDR3: CASTKNWPDNEQFF. DNA for the CDR3: TGTGCCAGCACCAAAAATTGGCCAGACAATGAGCAGTTCTTC. The rearrangement links TRBV6-6 to TRBJ2-1, with D uncertain. The CDR3 has 14 residues. CDR1 and CDR2 from the germline V gene are MNHNY and SVGAGI (reference sequence). The V and J ends lost 7 bases and 5 bases respectively, with 15 bases between them.

V gene TRBV5-1 combines with J gene TRBJ1-2; D gene unclear. Germline loops: CDR1 SGHRS, CDR2 YFSETQ. This CDR3 spans 12 amino acids. Trimming stripped 4 bases from V and 4 bases from J, with 8 bases between. CDR3 DNA: TGCGCCAGCAGCCCCAGTTTCTATGGCTACACCTTC. It specifies CASSPSFYGYTF.

V is TRBV9 and J is TRBJ2-5; D call uncertain. The germline V gene has CDR1 SGDLS and CDR2 YYNGEE. V dropped 0 bases and J dropped 5 bases, with 8 bases sitting between them. The CDR3 loop spans 13 amino acids. The CDR3 sequence: CASSVGPSETQYF. DNA of the CDR3: TGTGCCAGCAGCGTAGGTCCGTCCGAGACCCAGTACTTC.

The J gene is TRBJ1-5, the V gene TRBV15, with a possible D match to TRBD1 (5 bases). This CDR3 spans 16 amino acids. CDR1 LNHNV and CDR2 YYDKDF come from the germline V gene (reference sequence). With 5 bases removed from V and 4 bases from J, the gap between germline ends came to 18 bases. This CDR3 reads CATSRRTRQPNQPQHF. The CDR3 region has the DNA TGTGCCACCAGCCGGAGAACAAGACAGCCGAATCAGCCCCAGCATTTT.

This clone was seen only a few times. Other DNA sequences within the sample encode an identical CDR3. J is TRBJ1-1 and V is TRBV28; D perhaps matches TRBD1 (6 bases). The V gene's germline CDR1 is MDHEN and CDR2 SYDVKM. Trimming removed 4 bases at V and 4 bases at J, with 10 bases between. The CDR3 spans 13 residues. DNA of the CDR3: TGTGCCAGCAGTTCGGGACAAGCCACTGAAGCTTTCTTT. Protein product: CASSSGQATEAFF.

DNA for the CDR3: TGTGCCAGTAGTAGCTCGGGGGATAAGCCCTACGAGCAGTACTTC. Encoded protein: CASSSSGDKPYEQYF. V and J are TRBV19 and TRBJ2-7, with a possible D match to TRBD2 (6 bases). This CDR3 region has 15 residues. The germline V gene encodes CDR1 LNHDA and CDR2 SQIVND (reference sequence). V was shortened by 4 bases and J by 2 bases, with 15 bases between the two germline ends.

This chain joins TRBV2 and TRBJ2-4; 7 positions agree with TRBD2. The CDR3 has 16 amino acids. Germline V gene sequence: CDR1 SNHLY, CDR2 FYNNEI. J lost 8 bases, V lost 3 bases, and 13 bases had no gene match. The CDR3 DNA sequence: TGTGCCAGCAGTGAGTCGGCGGGAGTAACCCAGGACATTCAGTACTTC. The encoded protein is CASSESAGVTQDIQYF.

This clone was recorded only once. J is TRBJ2-2 and V is TRBV10-3, with D hard to call. CDR3 size: 12 residues. The germline V and J ends were trimmed by 3 bases and 6 bases, with 5 bases remaining between them. Germline values: CDR1 ENHRY, CDR2 SYGVKD. CDR3 in amino acids: CAISDGAGELFF. The DNA of the CDR3 is TGTGCCATCAGTGACGGAGCCGGGGAGCTGTTTTTT.

A few counts support this clone. V and J are TRBV29-1 and TRBJ2-5; no firm D call. With 5 bases removed from V and 2 bases from J, the gap between germline ends came to 9 bases. CDR1 is SQVTM, CDR2 ANQGSEA, per germline. CDR3 length equals 12 residues. CDR3 in amino acids: CSVRSPQETQYF. The CDR3 DNA is TGCAGCGTTAGGAGCCCGCAAGAGACCCAGTACTTC.

The chain links TRBV6-5 to TRBJ1-2, with unresolved D. The CDR3 is made up of 15 amino acids. Germline V gene sequence: CDR1 MNHEY, CDR2 SVGAGI. Deletions cut 7 bases from V and 5 bases from J, with 20 bases between. The CDR3 spells CASMRSPSLSYGYTF. The CDR3 DNA reads as TGTGCCAGCATGCGTTCCCCTTCCCTAAGTTATGGCTACACCTTC.

The chain is built from TRBV9 and TRBJ2-7, with 7 bases that match TRBD2. J gave up 4 bases and V 0 bases, and 7 bases lay outside the gene matches. This CDR3 has 15 residues. Germline CDR1 SGDLS, CDR2 YYNGEE. CDR3: CASSVGASGGYEQYF. The CDR3 nucleotides are TGTGCCAGCAGCGTAGGTGCTAGCGGAGGGTACGAGCAGTACTTC.

The chain links TRBV4-1 to TRBJ2-1, with 9 bases aligning to TRBD2. Per the germline V gene, CDR1 is MGHRA and CDR2 is YSYEKL. This CDR3 is built from 18 residues. With V trimmed by 3 bases and J by 8 bases, 17 bases remained unmatched. CDR3 in amino acids: CASSQVNMGLAGSDEQFF. Written as DNA, the CDR3 is TGCGCCAGCAGCCAGGTTAATATGGGGCTAGCGGGAAGCGATGAGCAGTTCTTC.

V and J are TRBV6-5 and TRBJ1-4, with 8 bases identical to TRBD1. Germline lookup yields CDR1 MNHEY and CDR2 SVGAGI. The CDR3 has 15 residues. Trimming removed 2 bases from V and 7 bases from J; junction bases left unmatched: 6. CDR3 loop: CASSYLTGGSEKLFF. DNA of the CDR3: TGTGCCAGCAGTTACCTCACAGGGGGGAGTGAAAAACTGTTTTTT.

By share, this clone counts as medium-sized (0.01 to 0.1%). The J gene is TRBJ2-4, the V gene TRBV19; tentative D call: TRBD2 (6 bases). Looked up from germline, CDR1 is LNHDA and CDR2 is SQIVND (reference sequence). The CDR3 contains 13 residues. Deletions cut 6 bases from V and 11 bases from J, with 17 bases between. The CDR3 DNA reads as TGTGCCAGTAGGGGGGGAGCGGCGGCAGTTCAGTACTTC. Its protein product is CASRGGAAAVQYF.

Points on this clone: A read error may produce the germline difference seen at one junction end. The V call is TRBV7-9, the J call TRBJ1-3; TRBD1 is a possible D gene (6 bases). Germline values: CDR1 SEHNR, CDR2 FQNEAQ (reference sequence). The CDR3 has 15 amino acids. CDR3 region: CSSRLTGYSGNTIYF. DNA for the CDR3: TGTTCCAGCAGACTAACAGGGTACTCTGGAAACACCATATATTTT. Combining the CDR3 with reference TRBV7-9 and TRBJ1-3 gives the whole variable domain DTGVSQNPRHKITKRGQNVTFRCDPISEHNRLYWYRQTLGQGPEFLTYFQNEAQLEKSRLLSDRFSAERPKGSFSTLEIQRTEQGDSAMYLCSSRLTGYSGNTIYFGEGSWLTVV.

V and J are TRBV2 and TRBJ1-1; possible D gene TRBD1, 5 bases. CDR3 length equals 12 residues. V was clipped by 6 bases and J by 5 bases, with 10 bases between them. CDR1 and CDR2 from the germline V gene are SNHLY and FYNNEI. The CDR3 region has the DNA TGTGCCAGCAGGCCGGGGGAGACTGAAGCTTTCTTT. Amino acid sequence: CASRPGETEAFF.

This clone was detected a few times. V is TRBV28 and J is TRBJ2-7; 7 bases fit TRBD1. CDR1 and CDR2 (germline): MDHEN, SYDVKM. There are 15 residues in the CDR3. Trimming at V came to 1 base and at J to 0 bases, leaving 3 bases not matched to a gene. The CDR3 nucleotides are TGTGCCAGCAGTTTATACAGGGGAAGCTCCTACGAGCAGTACTTC. Translated: CASSLYRGSSYEQYF.

V gene TRBV5-1 combines with J gene TRBJ2-4, with D maybe TRBD2 (5 bases). From germline, CDR1 is SGHRS and CDR2 YFSETQ. Trimming removed 1 base at V and 8 bases at J, with 22 bases between. This CDR3 is built from 17 residues. The CDR3 DNA sequence: TGCGCCAGCAGCTTGCGGCAACGGACTCCCTATGGGGACATTCAGTACTTC. Translated, it gives CASSLRQRTPYGDIQYF.

This clone was recorded a few times. The rearrangement uses TRBV28 and TRBJ1-2, with 8 bases matching TRBD1. The CDR3 contains 15 residues. J was trimmed by 8 bases and V by 6 bases; bases with no gene match: 14. CDR1 MDHEN and CDR2 SYDVKM come from the germline V gene. The CDR3 DNA follows: TGTGCCAGCAGCTTACCGGACAGGGCAGATAGCGGCTACACCTTC. Protein sequence: CASSLPDRADSGYTF.

The V and J genes are TRBV7-9 and TRBJ2-3; TRBD2 agrees at 8 bases. This CDR3 comprises 14 residues. CDR1 and CDR2 from the germline V gene are SEHNR and FQNEAQ (reference sequence). With V trimmed by 5 bases and J by 9 bases, 10 bases remained unmatched. CDR3 residues: CASSPGTSSLTQYF. CDR3 nucleotide sequence: TGTGCCAGCAGCCCCGGGACTAGTAGTCTAACGCAGTATTTT.